This T cell receptor (beta chain) was sequenced for a study of long-term antiretroviral therapy in people with HIV. The assay used was immunoSEQ (version v3.0), run at survey level. TCRdb keeps only in-frame clones here, not all; method: immunoSEQ multiplex PCR. The sample includes some 15,000 clones, 65% to 90% of them seen just once. Every donor contributed at least one pre-ART and at least two post-ART PBMC samples. This CDR3 has 12 amino acids. V lost 4 bases and J 2 bases, leaving 8 bases between the germline ends. The germline gives CDR1 SQVTM, CDR2 ANQGSEA. Sequenced here: unsorted PBMCs, sampled 0.4 years after starting antiretroviral therapy. The gene calls are TRBV29-1 and TRBJ1-2; unclear D gene. The TCR sequence derives from a young man with HIV. The CDR3 here is CSVVAVNYGYTF. The CDR3 DNA follows: TGCAGCGTTGTCGCGGTCAACTATGGCTACACCTTC.